The rows below give T cell receptor beta chains drawn from one sample of a study of T cell changes during pregnancy in multiple sclerosis. The data were produced by immunoSEQ multiplex PCR, yet TCRdb's version contains in-frame clones alone and is incomplete. The profile shows around 80,000 clones, approximately 95% of them singletons. Here the sequenced sample was peripheral blood, taken in the second trimester of pregnancy. The origin of the receptors is a female donor in good health, enrolled as a control in a pregnancy study. Each CDR3 is given with its conserved first and last residue. Each record gives: D gene, J gene, V gene, clone size, CDR3 protein, CDR3 DNA. D genes are given only for firm matches. The size field is filled for only some rows; it gives once, few, many or a size class.

-,TRBJ2-4,TRBV10-3,-,CAISEQGDIQYF,TGTGCCATCAGTGAACAGGGAGACATTCAGTACTTC
-,TRBJ2-1,TRBV6-6,once,CASSASGAYNEQFF,TGTGCCAGCAGCGCCAGCGGCGCCTACAATGAGCAGTTCTTC
TRBD2,TRBJ2-1,TRBV7-9,-,CASSENRDYHYNEQFF,TGTGCCAGCAGCGAAAACCGGGACTACCACTACAATGAGCAGTTCTTC
TRBD2,TRBJ2-3,TRBV7-9,-,CASSFPSGKIRETDTQYF,TGTGCCAGCAGCTTCCCTAGCGGGAAAATCAGGGAAACAGATACGCAGTATTTT
TRBD2,TRBJ2-7,TRBV7-2,-,CASSFQAGVEQYF,TGTGCCAGCAGCTTCCAAGCGGGAGTCGAGCAGTACTTC
-,TRBJ1-5,TRBV27,-,CASSPGGNRQPQHF,TGTGCCAGCAGCCCTGGAGGGAACCGTCAGCCCCAGCATTTT
TRBD2,TRBJ2-5,TRBV9,-,CASSDLAGGPWETQYF,TGTGCCAGCAGCGACTTAGCGGGAGGGCCGTGGGAGACCCAGTACTTC
-,TRBJ2-7,TRBV2,-,CASGFGTPYEQYF,TGTGCCAGCGGGTTCGGGACACCCTACGAGCAGTACTTC
-,TRBJ2-7,TRBV28,-,CASSLNGRQGFTYEQYF,TGTGCCAGCAGCCTAAACGGGCGGCAGGGGTTTACGTACGAGCAGTACTTC
TRBD2,TRBJ2-3,TRBV6-4,-,CASSESSGTDTQYF,TGTGCCAGCAGTGAGTCTAGCGGGACAGATACGCAGTATTTT
TRBD2,TRBJ2-1,TRBV5-6,-,CASSLAGLAGANEQFF,TGTGCCAGCAGCTTGGCCGGACTAGCGGGAGCAAATGAGCAGTTCTTC
TRBD1,TRBJ1-2,TRBV10-3,-,CAINNRDSPYGYTF,TGTGCCATCAACAACCGGGACAGCCCCTATGGCTACACCTTC
TRBD1,TRBJ1-1,TRBV4-1,-,CASSQAPGQMNTEAFF,TGCGCCAGCAGCCAAGCCCCGGGACAGATGAACACTGAAGCTTTCTTT
TRBD1,TRBJ1-2,TRBV30,-,CAWSTGGNYGYTF,TGTGCCTGGAGTACAGGGGGAAACTATGGCTACACCTTC
TRBD1,TRBJ1-1,TRBV10-3,-,CAINSQGITEAFF,TGTGCCATCAACTCACAGGGGATTACTGAAGCTTTCTTT
-,TRBJ2-4,TRBV28,-,CASRPTEFKNIQYF,TGTGCCAGCAGGCCCACAGAATTCAAAAACATTCAGTACTTC
-,TRBJ1-5,TRBV6-6,-,CASSYASSNQPQHF,TGTGCCAGCAGTTACGCCAGTAGCAATCAGCCCCAGCATTTT
-,TRBJ1-5,TRBV6-1,-,CASSVEEGGNQPQHF,TGTGCCAGCAGTGTCGAGGAGGGCGGCAATCAGCCCCAGCATTTT
-,TRBJ2-1,TRBV19,-,CASSISALGIYNEQFF,TGTGCCAGTAGTATATCGGCACTAGGGATCTACAATGAGCAGTTCTTC
TRBD2,TRBJ2-7,TRBV2,-,CASSEVAGGREQYF,TGTGCCAGCAGTGAAGTAGCGGGAGGCCGCGAGCAGTACTTC
-,TRBJ2-7,TRBV14,once,CASSSRQKASYEQYF,TGTGCCAGCAGCTCCCGACAGAAAGCCTCCTACGAGCAGTACTTC
-,TRBJ1-2,TRBV28,-,CASSAPPRGYTF,TGTGCCAGCAGTGCCCCCCCGCGCGGCTACACCTTC
TRBD1,TRBJ2-2,TRBV7-9,-,CASSLKGTGRTGELFF,TGTGCCAGCAGCTTGAAGGGGACAGGGCGCACCGGGGAGCTGTTTTTT
TRBD2,TRBJ2-7,TRBV27,-,CASSLSLAGVREQYF,TGTGCCAGCAGTTTATCCCTAGCGGGAGTACGGGAGCAGTACTTC
TRBD2,TRBJ2-3,TRBV4-1,-,CASSPGTSGSSTDTQYF,TGCGCCAGCAGCCCAGGGACTAGCGGATCTAGCACAGATACGCAGTATTTT
TRBD1,TRBJ1-1,TRBV4-1,-,CASSHRQGLNTEAFF,TGCGCCAGCAGCCATAGACAGGGGTTGAACACTGAAGCTTTCTTT
TRBD2,TRBJ2-7,TRBV19,-,CASSTPRRLAGNYEQYF,TGTGCCAGTAGTACTCCAAGGAGGCTAGCGGGGAACTACGAGCAGTACTTC
-,TRBJ1-1,TRBV5-1,few,CASSGQQNTEAFF,TGCGCCAGCAGCGGACAACAGAACACTGAAGCTTTCTTT
TRBD1,TRBJ2-7,TRBV2,few,CASSELRDRGYEQYF,TGTGCCAGCAGTGAACTCCGGGACAGGGGCTACGAGCAGTACTTC
-,TRBJ2-7,TRBV5-4,once,CASSLPGSLSSYEQYF,TGTGCCAGCAGCCTACCCGGGAGTTTAAGCTCCTACGAGCAGTACTTC
TRBD1,TRBJ2-2,TRBV7-2,-,CASSPTQGAGELFF,TGTGCCAGCAGCCCCACGCAGGGGGCCGGGGAGCTGTTTTTT
-,TRBJ2-1,TRBV7-9,-,CASSSNRASSYNEQFF,TGTGCCAGCAGCTCTAACAGGGCGAGCTCCTACAATGAGCAGTTCTTC
-,TRBJ2-1,TRBV11-1,-,CASSLEVQGTYNEQFF,TGTGCCAGCAGCTTAGAGGTACAGGGTACCTACAATGAGCAGTTCTTC
TRBD1,TRBJ1-4,TRBV7-9,-,CASSSAAGTGNEKLFF,TGTGCCAGCAGCTCCGCCGCGGGGACAGGGAATGAAAAACTGTTTTTT
TRBD1,TRBJ1-1,TRBV28,-,CASTMETGEAEAFF,TGTGCCAGCACCATGGAAACAGGGGAGGCTGAAGCTTTCTTT
TRBD1,TRBJ2-5,TRBV5-4,-,CASSPEVAGGPSRTQYF,TGTGCCAGCAGCCCGGAGGTGGCAGGGGGCCCATCGAGGACCCAGTACTTC
TRBD1,TRBJ1-1,TRBV7-7,-,CASSAQIRTGTNTEAFF,TGTGCTAGCAGCGCACAAATACGGACAGGGACGAACACTGAAGCTTTCTTT
TRBD2,TRBJ2-3,TRBV5-1,once,CASSYAGDVRDTQYF,TGCGCCAGCAGCTATGCGGGAGATGTGAGAGATACGCAGTATTTT
-,TRBJ1-4,TRBV10-3,-,CAITPGVGEKLFF,TGTGCCATCACCCCAGGGGTAGGTGAAAAACTGTTTTTT